This T cell receptor (beta chain) was profiled in a study of healthy donors' naive CD4 and CD8 T cells. General study points: Reportedly, most V and J gene segments showed naive CD4+ versus CD8+ bias.

A linear amplification protocol produced the TCR libraries from 500 ng of total RNA. TCRdb analysed the reads with MiXCR anew, one entry per CDR3 protein. Of about 180,000 distinct CDR3 sequences in the sample, around three quarters were seen once. J gave up 1 base and V 6 bases, and 4 bases lay outside the gene matches. The CDR3 has 14 residues. Germline-derived CDR1 and CDR2 are MNHEY and SVGAGI. As regards this clonotype: Its antigen is undetermined. The CDR3 does not close with the conserved phenylalanine or tryptophan, likely indicating a read error.

The TCR originated in a pool of human donors in good health; the sample pools cells from several healthy donors. The sample consisted of naive CD4+ and CD8+ T cells sorted from blood, pooled from several donors. The chain recombines TRBV6-5 with TRBJ1-1, with 8 bases lining up with TRBD1. CDR3 amino acids: CASSLGTGNTEAFL. The CDR3 bases are TGTGCCAGCAGCCTCGGGACAGGGAACACTGAAGCTTTCCTT.